This TCR beta chain originates from a study of control samples from healthy donors and cancer patients. V gave up 6 bases and J gave up 3 bases, with 18 bases separating them. The CDR3 covers 14 residues. Germline-derived CDR1 and CDR2 are SQVTM and ANQGSEA. Profiling relied on immunoSEQ multiplex PCR, and the TCRdb table lists in-frame clones only, not all of them. Of 150,000 to 200,000 clones listed, about 94% were seen once; the top ten hold 8.5%. The receptor comes from a woman aged 40 to 50 in good health. The chain joins TRBV29-1 to TRBJ2-7; a weak D match, TRBD1 (5 bases). Sequenced material: blood. The chain's CDR3 is CSVAPAGPNYEQYF. The CDR3 DNA sequence: TGCAGCGTCGCTCCGGCAGGGCCCAACTACGAGCAGTACTTC.